The 24 T cell receptor beta chains given below trace back to one sample, sequenced in a study of blood T cell repertoires in COVID-19. TCRdb's copy holds only in-frame clones and misses some; the assay was immunoSEQ multiplex PCR. The sample includes about 140,000 clones, approximately 88% of them seen just once. Sequencing was carried out using peripheral blood. The receptors here all came from a woman in her fifties or sixties with acute or convalescent COVID-19.

The rearrangement uses TRBV28 and TRBJ1-1; D possibly corresponds to TRBD1 (6 bases). Germline V gene sequence: CDR1 MDHEN, CDR2 SYDVKM. Deletions cut 5 bases from V and 6 bases from J, with 19 bases between. This CDR3 contains 15 residues. The CDR3 region is CASSPPNTGPPEAFF. The CDR3 DNA reads TGTGCCAGCAGTCCCCCCAATACAGGGCCCCCTGAAGCTTTCTTT. The full variable domain, its missing parts supplied by reference TRBV28 and TRBJ1-1, is DVKVTQSSRYLVKRTGEKVFLECVQDMDHENMFWYRQDPGLGLRLIYFSYDVKMKEKGDIPEGYSVSREKKERFSLILESASTNQTSMYLCASSPPNTGPPEAFFGQGTRLTVV.

The rearrangement links TRBV3-1 (or the pseudogene TRBV3-2) to TRBJ2-2; D gene ambiguous. This CDR3 is 15 amino acids long. V shed 0 bases and J shed 4 bases, with 9 bases lying between them. The germline V gene has CDR1 LGHDT and CDR2 YNNKEL (reference sequence). The CDR3 loop reads CASSQDSAVTGELFF. In DNA form, the CDR3 reads TGTGCCAGCAGCCAAGACTCGGCGGTCACCGGGGAGCTGTTTTTT.

The V and J genes are TRBV18 and TRBJ2-5; weak D call: TRBD2 (5 bases). The germline V and J ends were trimmed by 3 bases and 5 bases, with 13 bases remaining between them. The V gene's germline CDR1 is KGHSH and CDR2 LQKENI. The CDR3 has 14 residues. Written as DNA, the CDR3 is TGTGCCAGCTCACCTGAGACGGGATGGGAGACCCAGTACTTC. Its protein is CASSPETGWETQYF.

Here the CDR3 DNA reads TGTGCCAGCAGCCGTACGGTATCGAGCTCCTACAATGAGCAGTTCTTC. This gives the protein CASSRTVSSSYNEQFF. The chain joins TRBV9 to TRBJ2-1; D ambiguous. CDR1 is SGDLS, CDR2 YYNGEE, per germline. Trimming cost V 4 bases and J 0 bases, with 14 bases left between them. The CDR3 covers 16 residues.

The chain recombines TRBV30 with TRBJ1-6; no firm D call. V shed 4 bases and J shed 0 bases, with 10 bases lying between them. CDR1 is GTSNPN, CDR2 SVGIG, per germline (reference sequence). The CDR3 spans 15 residues. CDR3 sequence reads: CAWTVGSSYNSPLHF. The CDR3 region has the DNA TGTGCCTGGACTGTGGGGAGCTCCTATAATTCACCCCTCCACTTT.

The V and J genes are TRBV9 and TRBJ2-5; a weak D match, TRBD2 (6 bases). This CDR3 region has 13 residues. Trimming shortened V by 2 bases and J by 2 bases, and 7 bases separated the two germline ends. Germline values: CDR1 SGDLS, CDR2 YYNGEE. CDR3 protein: CASSVGGQETQYF. As DNA, the CDR3 is TGTGCCAGCAGCGTTGGAGGGCAAGAGACCCAGTACTTC.

The rearrangement links TRBV10-3 to TRBJ2-7; D might be TRBD2 (6 bases). Trimming took 2 bases from V and 11 from J, leaving 13 bases between them. Germline CDR1 ENHRY, CDR2 SYGVKD. This CDR3 region has 12 residues. The CDR3 here is CAISEGVGGEYF. The CDR3 DNA is TGTGCCATCAGTGAGGGCGTGGGGGGTGAGTACTTC.

The V and J genes are TRBV5-5 and TRBJ2-2; 11 bases fit TRBD2. Per the germline V gene, CDR1 is SGHKS and CDR2 is YYEKEE (reference sequence). There are 16 residues in the CDR3. Trimming at V came to 4 bases and at J to 4 bases, leaving 6 bases not matched to a gene. The DNA of the CDR3 is TGTGCCAGCAGCACCGGGCTAGCGGGAGGCACCGGGGAGCTGTTTTTT. It yields the protein CASSTGLAGGTGELFF.

This clone has more than one count but fewer than ten. The rearrangement uses TRBV3-1 (or the pseudogene TRBV3-2) and TRBJ2-5; D possibly corresponds to TRBD2 (6 bases). CDR1 and CDR2 (germline): LGHDT, YNNKEL (reference sequence). The CDR3 consists of 20 residues. Trimming removed 0 bases from V and 5 bases from J, with 28 bases in between. CDR3 bases: TGTGCCAGCAGCCAAGACTTTTTGGGCGGGACGCCAGCCTGGGGGGAGACCCAGTACTTC. It translates to CASSQDFLGGTPAWGETQYF.

This clone was observed a single time. The V gene is TRBV11-1, the J gene TRBJ1-2, with D perhaps TRBD1 (6 bases). V was cut by 2 bases and J by 1 base, with 11 bases left in between. Germline CDR1 reads SGHAT; CDR2 reads FQDESV (reference sequence). The CDR3 is 15 amino acids. CDR3 residues: CASSLIGGVNYGYTF. In DNA, the CDR3 is TGTGCCAGCAGCTTAATTGGGGGCGTTAACTATGGCTACACCTTC.

The chain couples TRBV28 to TRBJ1-2; weak D call: TRBD1 (5 bases). V was shortened by 6 bases and J by 5 bases, with 7 bases between the two germline ends. The germline V gene encodes CDR1 MDHEN and CDR2 SYDVKM. The CDR3 sequence is 11 residues long. As DNA, the CDR3 is TGTGCCAGCAGCGACAGATATGGCTACACCTTC. Encoded protein: CASSDRYGYTF.

The rearrangement joins TRBV19 to TRBJ1-1; the match to TRBD1 covers 8 bases. CDR3 length equals 12 residues. Germline CDR1 and CDR2: LNHDA and SQIVND (reference sequence). Trimming took 7 bases from V and 4 from J; bases not matched to a gene: 2. The CDR3 reads CASKTGGTEAFF. CDR3 nucleotide sequence: TGTGCCAGTAAAACAGGGGGCACTGAAGCTTTCTTT. The entire variable domain, with the rest obtained from reference TRBV19 and TRBJ1-1, is as follows: DGGITQSPKYLFRKEGQNVTLSCEQNLNHDAMYWYRQDPGQGLRLIYYSQIVNDFQKGDIAEGYSVSREKKESFPLTVTSAQKNPTAFYLCASKTGGTEAFFGQGTRLTVV.

The chain carries TRBV5-1 and TRBJ2-5, with D maybe TRBD1 (5 bases). From germline, CDR1 is SGHRS and CDR2 YFSETQ. The V and J ends lost 3 bases and 1 base respectively, with 13 bases between them. CDR3 length: 15 amino acids. Here the CDR3 DNA reads TGCGCCAGCAGCTCCCAGGGTAGAACCCAAGAGACCCAGTACTTC. This gives the protein CASSSQGRTQETQYF.

This clone is a singleton in its sample. This chain uses TRBV7-2 with TRBJ1-5; 9 bases fit TRBD1. V was clipped by 5 bases and J by 5 bases; unmatched bases: 4. CDR1 is SGHTA and CDR2 is FQGNSA in the germline V gene. There are 14 residues in the CDR3. Written as DNA, the CDR3 is TGTGCCAGCAGCCTAAGACAGGGGGATCAGCCCCAGCATTTT. The encoded protein is CASSLRQGDQPQHF. Combining the CDR3 with reference TRBV7-2 and TRBJ1-5 gives the whole variable domain GAGVSQSPSNKVTEKGKDVELRCDPISGHTALYWYRQSLGQGLEFLIYFQGNSAPDKSGLPSDRFSAERTGGSVSTLTIQRTQQEDSAVYLCASSLRQGDQPQHFGDGTRLSIL.

This sequence joins TRBV2 and TRBJ2-2, with a tentative D call TRBD1 (7 bases). This CDR3 contains 16 residues. Trimming cost V 9 bases and J 1 base, with 18 bases left between them. Looked up from germline, CDR1 is SNHLY and CDR2 is FYNNEI. This chain's CDR3 is CASLADGQVNTGELFF. CDR3 nucleotide sequence: TGTGCCAGTTTAGCGGACGGACAGGTGAACACCGGGGAGCTGTTTTTT.

The V and J genes are TRBV19 and TRBJ2-3; 10 bases are shared with TRBD2. The CDR3 is 17 amino acids. After removal of 5 bases from V and 1 base from J, the junction contained 9 bases not matched to a gene. Germline CDR1 is LNHDA and CDR2 is SQIVND (reference sequence). CDR3 residues: CASSPYTGTSGTDTQYF. The CDR3 DNA reads TGTGCCAGTAGTCCCTACACCGGGACTAGCGGCACAGATACGCAGTATTTT.

V and J are TRBV7-3 and TRBJ2-1; 10 bases are a match to TRBD1. Germline V gene sequence: CDR1 SGHTA, CDR2 FQGTGA. V lost 3 bases to trimming and J lost 4 bases; unmatched junction nucleotides: 3. The CDR3 runs to 15 residues. The CDR3 here is CASSLTGGIYNEQFF. The CDR3 nucleotides are TGTGCCAGCAGCTTGACAGGGGGCATATACAATGAGCAGTTCTTC.

This clone was counted between two and nine times. The chain combines TRBV20-1 with TRBJ2-7, with D hard to call. The germline CDR1 and CDR2 sequences are DFQATT and SNEGSKA (reference sequence). This CDR3 has 10 amino acids. Trimming removed 6 bases from V and 1 base from J, with 4 bases in between. The CDR3 DNA is TGCAGTGCCAGGTCCTACGAGCAGTACTTC. This sequence encodes CSARSYEQYF.

This clone was counted a single time. The chain uses TRBV14 and TRBJ1-6; TRBD1 matches at 7 bases. The germline V gene encodes CDR1 SGHDN and CDR2 FVKESK. Germline trimming cut 4 bases from V and 9 bases from J; bases unmatched to any gene: 3. The CDR3 is made up of 13 amino acids. This chain's CDR3 is CASSLDRVSPLHF. The CDR3 DNA follows: TGTGCCAGCAGCCTCGACAGGGTTTCACCCCTCCACTTT.

The CDR3 sequence is CASSNDRRYQPQHF. The CDR3 nucleotides read TGTGCCAGCAGTAACGACAGGCGCTATCAGCCCCAGCATTTT. This sequence joins TRBV28 and TRBJ1-5; D is possibly TRBD1 (6 bases). The CDR3 is 14 residues long. V was cut by 5 bases and J by 5 bases, with 13 bases left in between. From germline, CDR1 is MDHEN and CDR2 SYDVKM. The full variable domain, with the rest looked up from reference TRBV28 and TRBJ1-5, is DVKVTQSSRYLVKRTGEKVFLECVQDMDHENMFWYRQDPGLGLRLIYFSYDVKMKEKGDIPEGYSVSREKKERFSLILESASTNQTSMYLCASSNDRRYQPQHFGDGTRLSIL.

The chain employs TRBV19 and TRBJ1-5; 7 bases are shared with TRBD1. Trimming at V came to 6 bases and at J to 5 bases, leaving 4 bases not matched to a gene. CDR1 and CDR2 from the germline V gene are LNHDA and SQIVND (reference sequence). The CDR3 is made up of 13 amino acids. The CDR3 nucleotides are TGTGCCAGTAGCAGAGACAGGGATCAGCCCCAGCATTTT. Residues: CASSRDRDQPQHF.

The rearrangement joins TRBV11-3 to TRBJ1-1, with 7 bases fitting TRBD1. Trimming took 5 bases from V and 1 from J; bases not matched to a gene: 4. Germline CDR1 SGHNT, CDR2 YENEEA. The CDR3 totals 14 residues. CDR3 region: CASSRDSANTEAFF. The CDR3 DNA is TGTGCCAGCAGCCGGGACAGCGCGAACACTGAAGCTTTCTTT.

CDR3 DNA: TGTGCCAGTAGTTGGACATCCTATGGCTACACCTTC. Protein sequence: CASSWTSYGYTF. J is TRBJ1-2 and V is TRBV19; D perhaps matches TRBD1 (5 bases). Germline lookup yields CDR1 LNHDA and CDR2 SQIVND (reference sequence). The V end lost 5 bases, the J end lost 4 bases, and 8 bases lay between the germline ends. CDR3 length: 12 amino acids.

The chain joins TRBV6-5 to TRBJ1-5; 8 nucleotides line up with TRBD1. The germline V gene encodes CDR1 MNHEY and CDR2 SVGAGI. Germline trimming cut 8 bases from V and 4 bases from J; bases unmatched to any gene: 7. The CDR3 is 14 residues long. The CDR3 region has the DNA TGTGCCAGCGGAAAGACAGGGGAGAATCAGCCCCAGCATTTT. It codes for CASGKTGENQPQHF.